Below, one T cell receptor (beta chain) is given with its context. This clonotype was counted at least ten times. Its antigen is still unknown. It has no much larger one-base neighbor in the sample; base qualities were not kept. The cysteine opens and the phenylalanine closes a CDR3 of 13 amino acids. Here the CDR3 DNA is all that survives: 39 bases in frame from base 1. V is cut by 1 base and J by 10 bases, and the space between the germline ends is 11 bases. The germline V gene yields SGHTA for CDR1 and FQGNSA for CDR2. The data derive from a study of immune characterization of retroperitoneal liposarcoma (dated by TCRdb to between 2018 and 2021). Receptor libraries were prepared by PCR. The instrument was a NextSeq 500. TCRdb handled the public reads itself, with Q25 trimming in fastp and clone calling in MiXCR, and kept productive beta chains. Each record represents a unique CDR3 protein, reported with the most common genes and DNA among its rows. Here the sample has about 4,300 distinct CDR3 sequences; about a third occur a single time. 29% of the sample lies in the top ten.

The sequence derives from a male donor with retroperitoneal liposarcoma. The sequenced material came from tumor tissue. The chain links TRBV7-2 with TRBJ2-1; no confident D gene assignment can be made. The CDR3 in this case is CASSLVREAEQFF. The DNA is TGTGCCAGCAGCTTAGTGCGAGAAGCCGAGCAGTTCTTC.